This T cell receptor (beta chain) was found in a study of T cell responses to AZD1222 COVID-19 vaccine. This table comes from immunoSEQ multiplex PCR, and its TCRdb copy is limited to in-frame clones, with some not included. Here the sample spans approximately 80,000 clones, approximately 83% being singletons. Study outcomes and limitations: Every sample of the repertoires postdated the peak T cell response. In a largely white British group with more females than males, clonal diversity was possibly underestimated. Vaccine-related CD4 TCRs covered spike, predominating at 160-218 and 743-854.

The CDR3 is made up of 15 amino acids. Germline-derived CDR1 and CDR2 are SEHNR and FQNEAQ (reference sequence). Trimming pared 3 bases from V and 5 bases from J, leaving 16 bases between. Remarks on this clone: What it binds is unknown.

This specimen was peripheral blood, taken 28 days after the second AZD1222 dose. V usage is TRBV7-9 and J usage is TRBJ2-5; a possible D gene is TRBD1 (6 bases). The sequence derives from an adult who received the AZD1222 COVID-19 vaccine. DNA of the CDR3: TGTGCCAGCAGCTTTTCAGGGGCAGTTAGGGAGACCCAGTACTTC. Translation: CASSFSGAVRETQYF.